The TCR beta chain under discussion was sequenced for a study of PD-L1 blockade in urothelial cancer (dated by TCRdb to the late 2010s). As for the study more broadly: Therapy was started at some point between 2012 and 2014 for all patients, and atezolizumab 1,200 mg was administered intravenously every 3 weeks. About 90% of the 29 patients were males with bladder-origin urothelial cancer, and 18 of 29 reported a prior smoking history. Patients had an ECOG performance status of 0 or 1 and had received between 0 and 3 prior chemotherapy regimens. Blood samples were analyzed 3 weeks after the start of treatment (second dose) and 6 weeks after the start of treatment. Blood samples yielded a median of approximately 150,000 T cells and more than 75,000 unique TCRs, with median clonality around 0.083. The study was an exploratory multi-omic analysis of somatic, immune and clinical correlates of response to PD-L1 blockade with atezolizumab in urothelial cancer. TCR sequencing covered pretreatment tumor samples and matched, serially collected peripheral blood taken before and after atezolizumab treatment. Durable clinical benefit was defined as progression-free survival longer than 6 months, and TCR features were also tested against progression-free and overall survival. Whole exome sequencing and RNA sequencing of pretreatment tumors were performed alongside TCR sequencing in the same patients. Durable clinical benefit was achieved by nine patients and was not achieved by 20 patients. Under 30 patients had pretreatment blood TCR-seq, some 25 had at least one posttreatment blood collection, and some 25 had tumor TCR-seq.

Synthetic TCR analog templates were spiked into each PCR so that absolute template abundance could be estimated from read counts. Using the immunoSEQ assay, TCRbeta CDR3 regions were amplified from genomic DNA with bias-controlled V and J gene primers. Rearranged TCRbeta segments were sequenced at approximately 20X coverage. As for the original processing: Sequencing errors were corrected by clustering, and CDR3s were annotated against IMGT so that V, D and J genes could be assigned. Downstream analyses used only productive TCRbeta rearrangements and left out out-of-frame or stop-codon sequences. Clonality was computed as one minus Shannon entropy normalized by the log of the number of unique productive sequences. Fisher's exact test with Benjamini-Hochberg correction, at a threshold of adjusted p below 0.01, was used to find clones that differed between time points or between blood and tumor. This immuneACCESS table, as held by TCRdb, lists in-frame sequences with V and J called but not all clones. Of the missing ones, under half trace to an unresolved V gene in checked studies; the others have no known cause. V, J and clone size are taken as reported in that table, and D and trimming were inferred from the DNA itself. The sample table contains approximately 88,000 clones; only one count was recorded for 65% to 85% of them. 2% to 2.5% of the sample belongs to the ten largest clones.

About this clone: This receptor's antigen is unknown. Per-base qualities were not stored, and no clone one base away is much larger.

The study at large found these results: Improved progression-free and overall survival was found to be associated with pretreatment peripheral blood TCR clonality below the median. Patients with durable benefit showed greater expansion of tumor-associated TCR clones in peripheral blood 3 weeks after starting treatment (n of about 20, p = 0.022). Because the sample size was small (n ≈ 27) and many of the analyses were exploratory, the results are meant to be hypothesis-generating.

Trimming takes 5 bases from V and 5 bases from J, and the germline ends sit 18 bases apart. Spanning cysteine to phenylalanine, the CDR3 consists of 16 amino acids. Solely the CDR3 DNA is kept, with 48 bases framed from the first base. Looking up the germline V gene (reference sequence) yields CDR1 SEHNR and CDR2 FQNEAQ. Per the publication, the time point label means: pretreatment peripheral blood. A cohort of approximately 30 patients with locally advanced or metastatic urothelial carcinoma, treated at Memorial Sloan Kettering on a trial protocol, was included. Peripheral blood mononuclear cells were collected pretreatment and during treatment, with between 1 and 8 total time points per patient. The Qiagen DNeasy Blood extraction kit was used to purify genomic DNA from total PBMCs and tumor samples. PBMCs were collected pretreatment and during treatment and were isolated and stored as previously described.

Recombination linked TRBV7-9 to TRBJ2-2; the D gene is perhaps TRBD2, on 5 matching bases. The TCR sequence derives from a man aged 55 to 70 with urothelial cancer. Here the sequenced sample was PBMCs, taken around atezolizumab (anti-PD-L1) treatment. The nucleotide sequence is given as TGTGCCAGCAGCCCCCGACTGGAGGTGGCGACCGGGGAGCTGTTTTTT. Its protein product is CASSPRLEVATGELFF.